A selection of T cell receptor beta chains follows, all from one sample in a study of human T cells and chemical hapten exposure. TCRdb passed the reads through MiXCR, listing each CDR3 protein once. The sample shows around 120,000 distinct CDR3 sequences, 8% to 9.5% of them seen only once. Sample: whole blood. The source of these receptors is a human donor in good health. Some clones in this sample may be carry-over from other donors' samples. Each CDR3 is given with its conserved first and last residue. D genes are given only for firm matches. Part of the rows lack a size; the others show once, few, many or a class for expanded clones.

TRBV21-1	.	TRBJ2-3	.	TGTGCCAGCAGCAAAGGCCGGGACAGGGGTGCAGATACGCAGTATTTT	CASSKGRDRGADTQYF
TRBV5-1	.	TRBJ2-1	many	TGCGCCAGCAGCTTGGGAGGGGGATCCCCCAGCGATGAGCAGTTCTTC	CASSLGGGSPSDEQFF
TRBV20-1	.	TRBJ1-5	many	TGCAGTGCTAGAGGGTTAAATAGCAATCAGCCCCAGCATTTT	CSARGLNSNQPQHF
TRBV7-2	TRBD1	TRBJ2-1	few	TGTGCCAGCAGCCCGCGACAGGGGTGGACCGGTGAGCAGTTCTTC	CASSPRQGWTGEQFF
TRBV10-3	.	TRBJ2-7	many	TGTGCCATCCGACGAGGACAGTCCTACGAGCAGTACTTC	CAIRRGQSYEQYF
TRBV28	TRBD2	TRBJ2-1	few	TGTGCCAGCAGTCCGCCGGGACTAGCACCCTACAATGAGCAGTTCTTC	CASSPPGLAPYNEQFF
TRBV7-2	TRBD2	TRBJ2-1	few	TGTGCCAGCAGCCTAATCGCCCGGGGGGTAACCTACAATGAGCAGTTCTTC	CASSLIARGVTYNEQFF
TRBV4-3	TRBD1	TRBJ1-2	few	TGCGCCAGCAGCCACCGGGGGACAGGGGCGTACTATGGCTACACCTTC	CASSHRGTGAYYGYTF
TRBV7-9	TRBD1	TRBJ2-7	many	TGTGCCAGCAGCTTAGGGGATACAGGGGGCGGCGAGCAGTACTTC	CASSLGDTGGGEQYF
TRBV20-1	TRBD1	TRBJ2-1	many	TGCAGTGCTCTTAGGGACAGGTTACGAAGCTCCTACAATGAGCAGTTCTTC	CSALRDRLRSSYNEQFF
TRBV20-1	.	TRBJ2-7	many	TGCAGTGCTAGGGCTAGGGCGGGCTACGAGCAGTACTTC	CSARARAGYEQYF
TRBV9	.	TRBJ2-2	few	TGTGCCAGCAGCGTAGGACGGACGGAGCCGGAGAACACCGGGGAGCTGTTTTTT	CASSVGRTEPENTGELFF
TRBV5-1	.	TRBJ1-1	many	TGCGCCAGCAGCTTGCAGGGGAAGAACACTGAAGCTTTCTTT	CASSLQGKNTEAFF
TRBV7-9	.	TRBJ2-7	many	TGTGCCATCCAACCCTTTGGGTACGAGCAGTACTTC	CAIQPFGYEQYF
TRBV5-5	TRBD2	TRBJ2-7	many	TGTGCCAGCAGCTTACTGAGCGGGAGTCCCTACGAGCAGTACTTC	CASSLLSGSPYEQYF
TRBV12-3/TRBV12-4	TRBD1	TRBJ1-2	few	TGTGCCAGCAGACCACAGGGGAACTATGGCTACACCTTC	CASRPQGNYGYTF
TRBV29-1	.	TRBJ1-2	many	TGCAGCGTTGCGACAGAGAACTATGGCTACACCTTC	CSVATENYGYTF
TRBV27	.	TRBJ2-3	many	TGTGCCAGCAGTTTAATTGGGTTGACAGATACGCAGTATTTT	CASSLIGLTDTQYF
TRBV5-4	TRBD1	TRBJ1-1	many	TGTGCCAGCAGGAGGACAGGGGGATTAAGCACTGAAGCTTTCTTT	CASRRTGGLSTEAFF
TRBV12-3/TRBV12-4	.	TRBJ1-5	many	TGTGCCAGCAGTGGGGGATATAGCAATCAGCCCCAGCATTTT	CASSGGYSNQPQHF
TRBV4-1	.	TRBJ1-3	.	TGCGCCAGCAGCCAAGATGCGTGGGAGGCAGGAAACACCATATATTTT	CASSQDAWEAGNTIYF
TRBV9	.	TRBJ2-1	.	TGTGCCAGCAGCACCCCAGGGGGGGGGCCGCTTGAGCAGTTCTTC	CASSTPGGGPLEQFF
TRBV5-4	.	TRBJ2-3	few	TGTGCCAGCAGCTTGGCGGGGAACCCCCCCACAGATACGCAGTATTTT	CASSLAGNPPTDTQYF
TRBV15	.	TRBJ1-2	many	TGTGCCACCAGCAGAGCGGGTCAGGGGACCTATGGCTACACCTTC	CATSRAGQGTYGYTF
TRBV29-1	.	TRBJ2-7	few	TGCAGCGTTCAGGGGGGCAAAGCCTACGAGCAGTACTTC	CSVQGGKAYEQYF
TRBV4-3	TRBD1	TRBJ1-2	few	TGCGCCAGCAGCCAACGGACAGGGGATGGCTACACCTTC	CASSQRTGDGYTF
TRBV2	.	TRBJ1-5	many	TGTGCCAGCAGTGAACTGGGCAATCAGCCCCAGCATTTT	CASSELGNQPQHF
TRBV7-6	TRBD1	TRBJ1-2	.	TGTGCCAGCAGCCTACGAACAGGGGACGGCGGTGGCTACACCTTC	CASSLRTGDGGGYTF
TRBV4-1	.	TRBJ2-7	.	TGCGCCAGCAGCCCCACTCGGACAAGCTCCTACGAGCAGTACTTC	CASSPTRTSSYEQYF
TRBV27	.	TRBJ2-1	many	TGTGCCAGCAGTTTATCGCTCGATGAGCAGTTCTTC	CASSLSLDEQFF
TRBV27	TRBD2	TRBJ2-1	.	TGTGCCAGCAGTTTATCAGGGACTAGCGTTAATGAGCAGTTCTTC	CASSLSGTSVNEQFF
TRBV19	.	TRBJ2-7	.	TGTGCCAGTAGTCATGGAGGGGGTGTCGCGGAGTCCGAGCAGTACTTC	CASSHGGGVAESEQYF
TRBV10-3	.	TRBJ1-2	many	TGTGCCATCAGTGAGGGGCAGGCCAATGGCTACACCTTC	CAISEGQANGYTF
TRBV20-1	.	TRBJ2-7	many	TGCAGTGCTAGAGAAAGCGGCCCCACCTACGAGCAGTACTTC	CSARESGPTYEQYF
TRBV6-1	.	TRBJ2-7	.	TGTGTCAGCAGTGACTCCGGCCCCTTCTCCTACGAGCAGTACTTC	CVSSDSGPFSYEQYF
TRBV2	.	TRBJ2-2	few	TGTGCCAGCAGGGCCGCCTTGAACACCGGGGAGCTGTTTTTT	CASRAALNTGELFF
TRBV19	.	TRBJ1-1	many	TGTGCCAGTAGTGGGCAGGGTGGCGGGGAAGCTTTCTTT	CASSGQGGGEAFF
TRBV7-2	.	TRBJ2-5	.	TGTGCCAGCAGCTTACTAAGCGAACAAGAGACCCAGTACTTC	CASSLLSEQETQYF
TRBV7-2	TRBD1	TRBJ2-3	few	TGTGCCAGCAGCTTGGGACAGGGATCGACAGATACGCAGTATTTT	CASSLGQGSTDTQYF